Many counts were recorded for the clone carrying this T cell receptor (beta chain). What it binds is unknown. Deletions cut 6 bases from V and 8 bases from J, with 10 bases between. Per germline, CDR1 SEHNR and CDR2 FQNEAQ (reference sequence). The CDR3 has 12 amino acids. TCRdb re-called the reads through MiXCR, storing one row per CDR3 protein. This sample has 640,000 or so distinct CDR3 sequences, with roughly 33% found just once. The sample is drawn from a study of T cell repertoires in cytomegalovirus infection. The chain recombines TRBV7-9 with TRBJ1-4; D remains unclear. This clonotype was sampled from a human donor in good health (CMV status not recorded). Some clones in this sample may be carry-over from other donors' samples. This sample comprised cultured PBMCs, obtained from culture after CMV antigen stimulation. The CDR3 protein is CASSSTGEKLFF. The CDR3 DNA sequence: TGTGCCAGCAGTTCGACGGGGGAAAAACTGTTTTTT.